The 10 T cell receptor beta chains reported below all come from one sample, sequenced in a study of blood T cell repertoires in COVID-19. Generated by immunoSEQ multiplex PCR, the TCRdb table keeps only in-frame clones and is missing some. There are around 140,000 clones in the sample; 88% occur only once, and less than 2.5% lies in the top ten. Sequenced input: peripheral blood. The receptors come from a man aged 70-80 years with active COVID-19.

The V gene is TRBV5-6, the J gene TRBJ1-2, with 7 bases matching TRBD1. The CDR3 has 13 amino acids. Germline CDR1 reads SGHDT; CDR2 reads YYEEEE. J was trimmed by 6 bases and V by 3 bases; bases with no gene match: 5. CDR3 protein: CASSWGQLNGYTF. In DNA, the CDR3 is TGTGCCAGCAGCTGGGGACAGCTAAATGGCTACACCTTC.

The genes are TRBV19 and TRBJ2-2, with 14 bases matching TRBD2. Germline CDR1 and CDR2: LNHDA and SQIVND (reference sequence). CDR3 size: 16 residues. The ends lost 7 bases at V and 4 bases at J; junction bases unmatched: 5. CDR3 sequence (DNA): TGTGCCAGTACCACGGGACTAGCGGGAGTCACCGGGGAGCTGTTTTTT. As protein: CASTTGLAGVTGELFF.

This clone was seen just once. The chain is built from TRBV7-3 and TRBJ2-3, with a weak D call TRBD2 (5 bases). The CDR3 has 14 amino acids. Germline CDR1 reads SGHTA; CDR2 reads FQGTGA. The germline V and J ends were trimmed by 5 bases and 6 bases, with 15 bases remaining between them. As DNA, the CDR3 is TGTGCCAGCAGCCTAGCCGGGCCCTCGGATACGCAGTATTTT. Its translation: CASSLAGPSDTQYF.

The gene calls are TRBV21-1 and TRBJ1-2; the DNA was not compared with TRBD1, the D call given in the table. TRBV21-1 is a listed pseudogene. This CDR3 comprises 12 residues. CDR3 DNA sequence: TGTGCCAGCCCCCTCACAGGGGATGGCTACACCTTC. Translation gives CASPLTGDGYTF.

V and J are TRBV4-1 and TRBJ2-1; 8 bases align to TRBD2. This CDR3 comprises 15 residues. From germline, CDR1 is MGHRA and CDR2 YSYEKL. Trimming cost V 4 bases and J 6 bases; bases outside gene matches: 8. The CDR3 reads CASSRAGAGGNEQFF. The CDR3 coding sequence is TGCGCCAGCAGCCGAGCGGGAGCTGGAGGCAATGAGCAGTTCTTC.

The gene calls are TRBV11-3 and TRBJ2-2; D perhaps matches TRBD2 (5 bases). Germline V CDR1 and CDR2: SGHNT, YENEEA. The CDR3 length is 13 residues. Trimming stripped 7 bases from V and 2 bases from J, with 8 bases between. CDR3 residues: CASKGSNTGELFF. The CDR3 nucleotides are TGTGCCAGCAAAGGGAGTAACACCGGGGAGCTGTTTTTT.

V usage is TRBV5-1 and J usage is TRBJ2-2; D gene uncertain. V lost 0 bases and J 7 bases, leaving 10 bases between the germline ends. CDR3 size: 14 residues. In germline, CDR1 is SGHRS, CDR2 YFSETQ. The CDR3 loop reads CASSLDPSIGELFF. The CDR3, as DNA: TGCGCCAGCAGCTTGGACCCTAGTATCGGGGAGCTGTTTTTT.

The chain joins TRBV2 to TRBJ2-5; 8 bases agree with TRBD2. This CDR3 has 14 amino acids. CDR1 is SNHLY, CDR2 FYNNEI, per germline. After removal of 6 bases from V and 5 bases from J, the junction contained 8 bases not matched to a gene. The CDR3 region has the DNA TGTGCCAGCAGCGTCGGGGGGGCATGGGAGACCCAGTACTTC. As protein: CASSVGGAWETQYF.

The chain recombines TRBV6-6 with TRBJ2-7, with 7 bases aligning to TRBD2. Trimming removed 11 bases from V and 0 bases from J; junction bases left unmatched: 10. CDR1 is MNHNY and CDR2 is SVGAGI in the germline V gene (reference sequence). The CDR3 length is 14 residues. CDR3: CAATGTNNSYEQYF. CDR3 DNA sequence: TGTGCCGCGACCGGGACTAACAACTCCTACGAGCAGTACTTC.

J is TRBJ2-7 and V is TRBV5-4, with 9 bases that match TRBD1. From germline, CDR1 is SGHNT and CDR2 YYREEE (reference sequence). The CDR3 covers 15 residues. V lost 4 bases to trimming and J lost 7 bases; unmatched junction nucleotides: 12. CDR3 DNA: TGTGCCAGCAGCAACCGGGACAGGGCGTCGGGAGAGCAGTACTTC. Translating gives CASSNRDRASGEQYF.